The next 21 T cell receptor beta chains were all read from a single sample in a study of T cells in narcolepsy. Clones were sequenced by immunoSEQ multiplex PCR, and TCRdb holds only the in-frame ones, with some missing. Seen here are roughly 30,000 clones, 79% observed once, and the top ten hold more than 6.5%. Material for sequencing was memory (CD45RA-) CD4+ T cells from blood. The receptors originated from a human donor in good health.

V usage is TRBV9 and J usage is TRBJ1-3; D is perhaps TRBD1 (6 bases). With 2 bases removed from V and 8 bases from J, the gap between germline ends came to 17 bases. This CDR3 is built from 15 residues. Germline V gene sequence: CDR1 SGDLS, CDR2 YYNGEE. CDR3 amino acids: CASSVQTGAGYTIYF. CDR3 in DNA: TGTGCCAGCAGCGTCCAGACAGGCGCCGGTTACACCATATATTTT. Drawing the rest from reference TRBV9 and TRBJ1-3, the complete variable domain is DSGVTQTPKHLITATGQRVTLRCSPRSGDLSVYWYQQSLDQGLQFLIQYYNGEERAKGNILERFSAQQFPDLHSELNLSSLELGDSALYFCASSVQTGAGYTIYFGEGSWLTVV.

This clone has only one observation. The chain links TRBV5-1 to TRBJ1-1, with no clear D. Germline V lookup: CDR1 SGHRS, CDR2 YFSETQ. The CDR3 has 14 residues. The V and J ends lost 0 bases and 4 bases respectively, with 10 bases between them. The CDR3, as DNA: TGCGCCAGCAGCTTGGAGAGGTTGGGCACTGAAGCTTTCTTT. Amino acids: CASSLERLGTEAFF.

The CDR3 DNA reads TGTGCCAGCAGCTCGACTAGCGGGACCACAGATACGCAGTATTTT. Its translation: CASSSTSGTTDTQYF. V gene TRBV7-3 combines with J gene TRBJ2-3, with 11 bases matching TRBD2. The germline CDR1 and CDR2 sequences are SGHTA and FQGTGA. The length of the CDR3 is 15 residues. Unmatched junction bases numbered 2, after V lost 4 bases and J lost 2 bases. The whole variable domain, filled in from reference TRBV7-3 and TRBJ2-3, reads GAGVSQTPSNKVTEKGKYVELRCDPISGHTALYWYRQSLGQGPEFLIYFQGTGAADDSGLPNDRFFAVRPEGSVSTLKIQRTERGDSAVYLCASSSTSGTTDTQYFGPGTRLTVL.

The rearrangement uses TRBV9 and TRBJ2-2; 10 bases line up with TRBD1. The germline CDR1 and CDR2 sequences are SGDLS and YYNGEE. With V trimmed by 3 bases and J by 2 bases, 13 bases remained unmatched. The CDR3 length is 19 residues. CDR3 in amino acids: CASSALSTGGQKNTGELFF. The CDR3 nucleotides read TGTGCCAGCAGCGCCCTGTCGACAGGGGGCCAAAAAAACACCGGGGAGCTGTTTTTT. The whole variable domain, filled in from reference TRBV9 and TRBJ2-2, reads DSGVTQTPKHLITATGQRVTLRCSPRSGDLSVYWYQQSLDQGLQFLIQYYNGEERAKGNILERFSAQQFPDLHSELNLSSLELGDSALYFCASSALSTGGQKNTGELFFGEGSRLTVL.

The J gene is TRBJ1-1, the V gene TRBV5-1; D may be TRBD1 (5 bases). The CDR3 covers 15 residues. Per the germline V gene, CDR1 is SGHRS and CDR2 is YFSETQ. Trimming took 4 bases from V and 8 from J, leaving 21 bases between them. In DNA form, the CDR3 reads TGCGCCAGCAGCACTCAACCGGGACGGCCGCAGGAAGCTTTCTTT. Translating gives CASSTQPGRPQEAFF.

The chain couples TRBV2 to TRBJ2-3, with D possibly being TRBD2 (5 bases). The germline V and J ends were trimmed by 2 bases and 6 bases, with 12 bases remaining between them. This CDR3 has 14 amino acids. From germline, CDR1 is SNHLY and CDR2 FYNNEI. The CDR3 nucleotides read TGTGCCAGCAGTGAAAGGGCCGGCGGGGATACGCAGTATTTT. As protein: CASSERAGGDTQYF.

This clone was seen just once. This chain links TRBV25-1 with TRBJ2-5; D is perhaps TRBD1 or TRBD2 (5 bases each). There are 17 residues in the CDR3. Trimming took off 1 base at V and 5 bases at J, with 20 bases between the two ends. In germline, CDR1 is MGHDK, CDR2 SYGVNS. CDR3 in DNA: TGTGCCAGCAGTGAATGGGGCCGGGCCGGTTGGGAGGAGACCCAGTACTTC. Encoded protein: CASSEWGRAGWEETQYF. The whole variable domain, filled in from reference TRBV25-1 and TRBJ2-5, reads EADIYQTPRYLVIGTGKKITLECSQTMGHDKMYWYQQDPGMELHLIHYSYGVNSTEKGDLSSESTVSRIRTEHFPLTLESARPSHTSQYLCASSEWGRAGWEETQYFGPGTRLLVL.

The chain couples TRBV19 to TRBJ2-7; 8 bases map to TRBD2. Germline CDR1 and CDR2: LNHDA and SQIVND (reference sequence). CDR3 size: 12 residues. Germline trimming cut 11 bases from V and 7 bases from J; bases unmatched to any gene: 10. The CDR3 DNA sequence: TGTGCCCCCCGGGGGGGGGCGGGGGAGCAGTACTTC. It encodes CAPRGGAGEQYF.

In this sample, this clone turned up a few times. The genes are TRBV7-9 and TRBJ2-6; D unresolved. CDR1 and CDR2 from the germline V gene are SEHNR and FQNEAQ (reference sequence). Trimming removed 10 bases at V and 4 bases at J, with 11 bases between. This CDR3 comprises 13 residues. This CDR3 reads CATSSPGANVLTF. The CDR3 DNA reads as TGTGCCACCAGTTCCCCAGGGGCCAACGTCCTGACTTTC. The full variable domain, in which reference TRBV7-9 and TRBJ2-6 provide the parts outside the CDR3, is DTGVSQNPRHKITKRGQNVTFRCDPISEHNRLYWYRQTLGQGPEFLTYFQNEAQLEKSRLLSDRFSAERPKGSFSTLEIQRTEQGDSAMYLCATSSPGANVLTFGAGSRLTVL.

CDR3 DNA: TGTGCCAGCAGCTTAGCGTTAGGGTACGAGCAGTACTTC. This translates into CASSLALGYEQYF. This sequence joins TRBV7-6 and TRBJ2-7, with D hard to call. Germline V gene data show CDR1 as SGHVS and CDR2 as FNYEAQ. V dropped 0 bases and J dropped 4 bases, with 7 bases sitting between them. The CDR3 has 13 residues.

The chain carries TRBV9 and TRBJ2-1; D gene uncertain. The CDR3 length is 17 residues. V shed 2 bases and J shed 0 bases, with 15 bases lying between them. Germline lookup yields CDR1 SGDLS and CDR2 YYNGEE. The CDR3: CASSVDYLRSSYNEQFF. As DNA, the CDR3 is TGTGCCAGCAGCGTTGATTACCTTAGAAGCTCCTACAATGAGCAGTTCTTC.

The CDR3 sequence: CASSLATGQGNQPQHF. For the CDR3, the DNA is TGTGCCAGCAGCTTAGCCACCGGACAGGGCAATCAGCCCCAGCATTTT. The rearrangement joins TRBV7-9 to TRBJ1-5, with 7 bases aligning to TRBD1. The V segment lost 0 bases and the J segment 2 bases; nucleotides outside the gene matches: 4. CDR3 size: 16 residues. The germline V gene encodes CDR1 SEHNR and CDR2 FQNEAQ (reference sequence).

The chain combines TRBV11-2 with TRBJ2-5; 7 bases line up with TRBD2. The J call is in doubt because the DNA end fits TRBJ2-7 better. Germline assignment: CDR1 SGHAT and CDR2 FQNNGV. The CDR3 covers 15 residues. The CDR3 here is CASSFAMGLSYEQYF. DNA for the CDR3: TGTGCCAGCAGCTTCGCAATGGGACTAAGCTACGAGCAGTACTTC.

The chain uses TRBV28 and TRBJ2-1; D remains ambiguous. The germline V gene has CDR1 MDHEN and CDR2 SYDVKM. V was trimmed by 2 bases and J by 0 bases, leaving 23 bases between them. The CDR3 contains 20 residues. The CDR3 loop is CASSLQHPTRWISSYNEQFF. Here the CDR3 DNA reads TGTGCCAGCAGTTTACAACACCCCACCCGGTGGATAAGCTCCTACAATGAGCAGTTCTTC.

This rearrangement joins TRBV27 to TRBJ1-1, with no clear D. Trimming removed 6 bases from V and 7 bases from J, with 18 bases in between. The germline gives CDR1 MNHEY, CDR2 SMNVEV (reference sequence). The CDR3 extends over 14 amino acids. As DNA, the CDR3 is TGTGCCAGCAGCACCCCGAGTGGGGTGAGTGAAGCTTTCTTT. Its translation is CASSTPSGVSEAFF.

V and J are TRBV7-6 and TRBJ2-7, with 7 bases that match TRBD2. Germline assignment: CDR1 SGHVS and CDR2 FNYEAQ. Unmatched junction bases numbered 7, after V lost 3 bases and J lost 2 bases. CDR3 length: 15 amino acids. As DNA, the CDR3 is TGTGCCAGCAGCTTGGGGGGGGGTAGCGCCTACGAGCAGTACTTC. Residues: CASSLGGGSAYEQYF.

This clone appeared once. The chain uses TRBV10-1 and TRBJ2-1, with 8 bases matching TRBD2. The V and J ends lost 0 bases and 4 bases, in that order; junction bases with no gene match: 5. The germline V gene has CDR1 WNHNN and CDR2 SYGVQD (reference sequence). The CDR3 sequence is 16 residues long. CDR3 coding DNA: TGCGCCAGCAGTGAGTCGAGCGGGAGCCTTTACAATGAGCAGTTCTTC. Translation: CASSESSGSLYNEQFF.

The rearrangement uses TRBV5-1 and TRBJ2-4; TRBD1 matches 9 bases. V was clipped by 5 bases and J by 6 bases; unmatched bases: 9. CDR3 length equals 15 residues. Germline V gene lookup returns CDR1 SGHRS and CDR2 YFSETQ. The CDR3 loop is CASRRTGESRNIQYF. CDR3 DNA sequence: TGCGCCAGCAGGCGGACAGGGGAATCGAGAAACATTCAGTACTTC.

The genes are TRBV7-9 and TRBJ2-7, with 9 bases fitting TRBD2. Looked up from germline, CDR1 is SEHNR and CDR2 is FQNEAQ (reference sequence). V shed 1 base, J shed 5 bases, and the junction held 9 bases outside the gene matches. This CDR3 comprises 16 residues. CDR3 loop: CASSLVSLAGKDEQYF. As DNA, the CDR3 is TGTGCCAGCAGCTTAGTAAGTCTAGCGGGAAAGGACGAGCAGTACTTC.

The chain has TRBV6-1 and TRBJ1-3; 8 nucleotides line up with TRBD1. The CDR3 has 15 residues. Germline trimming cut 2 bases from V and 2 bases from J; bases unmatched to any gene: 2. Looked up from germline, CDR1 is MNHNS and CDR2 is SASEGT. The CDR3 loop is CASSEHRGTGNTIYF. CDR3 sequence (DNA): TGTGCCAGCAGTGAACACAGGGGGACTGGAAACACCATATATTTT.

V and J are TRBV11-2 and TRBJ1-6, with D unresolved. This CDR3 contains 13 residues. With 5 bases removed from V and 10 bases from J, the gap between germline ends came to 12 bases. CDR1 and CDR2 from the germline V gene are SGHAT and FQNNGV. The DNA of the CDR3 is TGTGCCAGCAGCCCCCGGGAGGGCTCACCCCTCCACTTT. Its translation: CASSPREGSPLHF. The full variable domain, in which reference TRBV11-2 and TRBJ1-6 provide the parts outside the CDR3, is EAGVAQSPRYKIIEKRQSVAFWCNPISGHATLYWYQQILGQGPKLLIQFQNNGVVDDSQLPKDRFSAERLKGVDSTLKIQPAKLEDSAVYLCASSPREGSPLHFGNGTRLTVT.